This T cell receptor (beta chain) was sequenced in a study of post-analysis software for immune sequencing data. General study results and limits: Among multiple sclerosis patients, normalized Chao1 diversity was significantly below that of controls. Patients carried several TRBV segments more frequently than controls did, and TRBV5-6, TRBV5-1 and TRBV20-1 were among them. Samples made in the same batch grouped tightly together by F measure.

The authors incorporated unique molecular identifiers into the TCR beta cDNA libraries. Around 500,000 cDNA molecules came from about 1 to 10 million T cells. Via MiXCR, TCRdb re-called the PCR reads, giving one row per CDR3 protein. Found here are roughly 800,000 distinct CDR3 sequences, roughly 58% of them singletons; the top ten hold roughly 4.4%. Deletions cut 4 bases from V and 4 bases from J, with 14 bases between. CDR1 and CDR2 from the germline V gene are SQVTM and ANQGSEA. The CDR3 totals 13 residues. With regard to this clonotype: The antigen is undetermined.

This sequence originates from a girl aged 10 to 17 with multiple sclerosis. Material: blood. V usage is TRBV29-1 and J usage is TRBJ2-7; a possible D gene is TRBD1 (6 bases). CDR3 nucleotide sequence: TGCAGCGTTGTGTGGCGGACAGATTACGAGCAGTACTTC. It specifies CSVVWRTDYEQYF.